This T cell receptor beta chain was recorded in a study of blood T cell repertoires in COVID-19 (dated by TCRdb to between 2020 and 2021). Context from the whole study: Collaborator samples came from the United States, Italy and Spain and covered acute and convalescent phases of COVID-19. A freely available public database, intended as a resource for researchers studying the immune response to SARS-CoV-2, is where the repertoires were released. Deeply sampled blood TCRbeta repertoires from subjects exposed to, actively infected with, or recovered from COVID-19 were included in the dataset. Where available, HLA class I and class II types were taken from metadata supplied by the sample provider and were not determined by assay-based typing. A de-identified subject ID, COVID-19 status, age in years and sex were almost always included in the sample metadata. The samples were drawn from the first 160 participants of the ongoing ImmuneRACE study and from 1,254 subjects provided by 6 global collaborators. The material from the prospective study consisted of cDNA or gDNA derived from T cells, B-cell-depleted T cells, or PBMCs.

General findings and caveats noted by the study authors: The amount of clinical and demographic metadata varied by source and participant and was provided uncurated.

Of note for this clone: No antigen is known for it. No qualities accompany the bases; no much larger clone lies one base away.

One collaborating source in Seattle enrolled patients during active infection and followed them longitudinally through the course of disease. Whole blood was collected in K2EDTA tubes by collaborating institutions according to the institutions' own protocols. For TCRbeta analysis, collaborator samples were shipped as frozen whole blood, as isolated PBMCs, or as DNA extracted from either sample type. Based on the germline V gene, the CDR1 and CDR2 sequences are ENHRY and SYGVKD. At the junction V is shortened by 3 bases and J by 6 bases; bases outside the gene matches: 5. Taken from cysteine to phenylalanine, the CDR3 has 14 residues. Of the read, only the CDR3 DNA is kept; its 42 bases are in frame from base 1. TCRbeta CDR3 regions were amplified from genomic DNA using the immunoSEQ Assay, a bias-controlled multiplex PCR. In the authors' own workflow: Nucleated cell counts per sample were estimated from amplification of reference gene primers within the assay. Sequence reads were collapsed and filtered to measure the absolute abundance of every unique TCRbeta CDR3 rearrangement. For each sample, productive Simpson clonality was calculated as the square root of Simpson's diversity index across productive rearrangements. The table was pulled from immuneACCESS by TCRdb, which kept in-frame rearrangements only. Such tables lose some clones; where checked, under half of the loss comes from unresolved V genes, and the rest has no known cause. Clonal size and the V and J genes are those of that table, whereas D and trimming came from the DNA. The sample table records 300,000 to 400,000 clones; about 91% of these occur just once. The ten largest clones add up to 1.6% of the sample.

Recombination joined TRBV10-3 with TRBJ1-2; the junction holds 9 bases that match TRBD1. The TCR was taken from a woman in her twenties or thirties with COVID-19, enrolled during active disease. Sequencing was performed on peripheral blood. The CDR3 region reads CAISDRDRADGYTF. The DNA is TGTGCCATCAGTGATAGGGACAGGGCGGATGGCTACACCTTC.